The T cell receptor beta chain under discussion was sequenced for a study of OX40 agonist ivuxolimab in advanced cancers. Assay used: immunoSEQ multiplex PCR; TCRdb lists only in-frame clones, some missing. This table holds just under 75,000 clones, 75% to 95% found once. Looked up from germline, CDR1 is LNHNV and CDR2 is YYDKDF (reference sequence). The CDR3 spans 15 residues. The V gene end was trimmed by 1 base and the J gene end by 6 bases; junction bases not matched to a gene: 8. V is TRBV15 and J is TRBJ2-7, with 8 bases that match TRBD1. The TCR comes from an adult with an advanced solid tumor such as melanoma, head and neck, liver or kidney cancer. Material: CD4+ or CD8+ T cells sorted from blood, obtained in a trial of the OX40 agonist ivuxolimab. The CDR3 region is CATSRGYQTGVEQYF. CDR3 DNA: TGTGCCACCAGCAGAGGCTACCAGACAGGGGTCGAGCAGTACTTC.